Presented here are 2 T cell receptor beta chains from one specimen sequenced in a study of tumor-infiltrating lymphocytes in primary liver carcinoma (dated 2017 in TCRdb). RNA from unsorted whole blood was extracted with TRIzol reagent, and germline DNA was obtained with the DNeasy Blood & Tissue kit. TCRdb lists the instrument as Illumina HiSeq 2500. Starting from 450 to 500 ng total RNA, TCRbeta-specific cDNA was produced by reverse transcription with a constant-region primer and ProtoScript II reverse transcriptase. TCRbeta libraries were built with three nested multiplex PCR rounds, a slightly modified ARM-PCR procedure. The first two PCR rounds used multiplex TRBV1-TRBV30 forward primers with a Cbeta reverse primer, each for approximately 11 cycles. TCRdb redid the processing of the public reads, applying fastp at Q25 and MiXCR, and retained in-frame beta chains. Entries that share a CDR3 protein sequence are merged under the most common genes and DNA. Across this sample there are approximately 330,000 distinct CDR3 sequences, with roughly 61% seen only once. Under 8.5% of the sample belongs to the ten largest clones.

Sequenced: peripheral blood. These TCRs come from a man in his forties with primary liver carcinoma and hepatitis B virus infection.

About this clonotype: A much larger clone sits a single nucleotide away, making a read error possible. The chain employs TRBV4-1 and TRBJ1-3; 10 bases map to TRBD1. CDR1 and CDR2 from the germline V gene are MGHRA and YSYEKL. V dropped 5 bases and J dropped 2; count of bases not matched to a gene: 3. The CDR3 spans 15 residues. The CDR3 loop is CASSLTGGAGNTIYF. As DNA, the CDR3 is TGCGCCAGCAGCTTGACAGGGGGCGCTGGAAACACCATATATTTT.

As concerns this clonotype: This may arise from a read error, as a much more abundant clone is one base away. The V gene is TRBV6-1, the J gene TRBJ2-7, with TRBD2 identical over 8 bases. Germline V gene data show CDR1 as MNHNS and CDR2 as SASEGT. The CDR3 is 15 residues long. Trimming removed 9 bases from V and 3 bases from J; junction bases left unmatched: 13. The CDR3 DNA sequence: TGTGCCAGAAGGGTCGTGGGACTAGGAAGCTACGAGCAGTACTTC. This sequence encodes CARRVVGLGSYEQYF.